The sequence of this T cell receptor (beta chain) was determined in a study of blood T cell repertoires in COVID-19. As for the study in general: Specimens from acute and convalescent COVID-19 originated in the United States, Italy and Spain. The analysed material was cDNA or gDNA that came from T cells, B-cell-depleted T cells, or PBMCs.

Authors' processing steps: Amplified reference gene primers provided the basis for estimating nucleated cell counts. The protocol was immunoSEQ multiplex PCR, while the TCRdb copy is restricted to in-frame clones and leaves out a portion. The DNA gave D and trimming, while V, J and clone size come from that table. The sample carries fewer than 200,000 clones, about 86% recorded once. Germline CDR1 reads LNHNV; CDR2 reads YYDKDF (reference sequence). The V end was cut by 0 bases, the J end by 6 bases, with 12 bases between. The CDR3 sequence is 15 residues long. The clonotype was recovered from a man aged 45-65 years with active or convalescent COVID-19. Source material: peripheral blood. The chain couples TRBV15 to TRBJ1-5, with a tentative D call TRBD1 (5 bases). CDR3 DNA sequence: TGTGCCACCAGCAGAGAATGGGGGGGAGGTCAGCCCCAGCATTTT. This encodes CATSREWGGGQPQHF.